Below are 19 T cell receptor beta chains sequenced from a single sample in a study of shared clonotypes between healthy human individuals. Naive-designated CD8 cells lacked CD45RO, were positively enriched for CCR7, and omitted terminally differentiated effector memory CD45RA+ cells. Using immunoSEQ multiplex PCR, the repertoire was profiled, and TCRdb retains in-frame clones only, with some absent. The sample has about 2.1 million clones, under 95% seen once; the top ten hold more than 1.5%. The material sequenced was naive CD8+ T cells from PBMCs. The receptor source for this set is a man younger than 35 in good health. Some clones in this sample may be carry-over from other donors' samples.

The rearrangement joins TRBV11-2 to TRBJ2-7; the D is unclear. Germline lookup yields CDR1 SGHAT and CDR2 FQNNGV. The CDR3 runs to 14 residues. V shed 1 base and J shed 3 bases, with 10 bases lying between them. The CDR3 region has the DNA TGTGCCAGCAGCTTAGGGCGAGACCTCTACGAGCAGTACTTC. Protein sequence: CASSLGRDLYEQYF.

About this clone itself: This CDR3 is also generated by other DNA sequences in the sample. CDR3 sequence reads: CASSLNQETQYF. The CDR3 DNA reads as TGTGCCAGCAGTTTAAACCAAGAGACCCAGTACTTC. The chain has TRBV28 and TRBJ2-5; D unresolved. The CDR3 sequence is 12 residues long. Germline V gene lookup returns CDR1 MDHEN and CDR2 SYDVKM. V shed 2 bases and J shed 0 bases, with 1 base lying between them.

Details on this clone: Other DNA variants within this sample encode the same CDR3. The rearrangement links TRBV9 to TRBJ1-1; 9 nucleotides align to TRBD1. Germline CDR1 and CDR2: SGDLS and YYNGEE. V lost 4 bases and J lost 0; bases outside the gene matches: 4. CDR3 length: 15 amino acids. The CDR3 loop is CASSTGTGMNTEAFF. Written as DNA, the CDR3 is TGTGCCAGCAGCACAGGGACAGGGATGAACACTGAAGCTTTCTTT.

V is TRBV5-8 and J is TRBJ2-3; 8 bases agree with TRBD2. This CDR3 is built from 18 residues. Germline V lookup: CDR1 SGHTS, CDR2 YDEGEE. V dropped 1 base and J dropped 2; count of bases not matched to a gene: 12. The CDR3 loop is CASSLRVISGRNTDTQYF. In DNA form, the CDR3 reads TGTGCCAGCAGCTTGAGGGTGATCAGCGGGAGAAACACAGATACGCAGTATTTT.

The chain recombines TRBV7-2 with TRBJ1-1; 11 bases map to TRBD1. The germline gives CDR1 SGHTA, CDR2 FQGNSA. CDR3 length: 16 residues. With 1 base clipped from V and 4 bases from J, the junction kept 5 bases outside the gene matches. The CDR3 spells CASSLEGQGAITEAFF. In DNA, the CDR3 is TGTGCCAGCAGCTTAGAAGGACAGGGGGCGATCACTGAAGCTTTCTTT.

This rearrangement joins TRBV4-2 to TRBJ2-7, with D tentatively TRBD1 or TRBD2 (5 bases each). This CDR3 region has 13 residues. Per germline, CDR1 LGHNA and CDR2 YNFKEQ. V was shortened by 4 bases and J by 3 bases, with 10 bases between the two germline ends. The CDR3 nucleotides read TGTGCCAGCAGCCCCGGGGCGAACTACGAGCAGTACTTC. This codes for CASSPGANYEQYF.

This clone appeared once. A much larger clone is a single base away; this may be a read error. J is TRBJ2-1 and V is TRBV11-3; D is undetermined. Per the germline V gene, CDR1 is SGHNT and CDR2 is YENEEA. V dropped 1 base and J dropped 8 bases, with 6 bases sitting between them. The CDR3 covers 12 residues. This CDR3 is CASSLGWDEQFF. The CDR3, as DNA: TGTGCCAGCAGCTTAGGCTGGGATGAGCAGTTCTTC.

The chain recombines TRBV13 with TRBJ2-1; D is unclear. This CDR3 region has 13 residues. V lost 5 bases, J lost 10 bases, and 15 bases lay in between. Germline lookup yields CDR1 PRHDT and CDR2 FYEKMQ (reference sequence). The CDR3 coding sequence is TGTGCCAGCAGCCCGGACCGGCTTGTGGAGCAGTTCTTC. Amino acids: CASSPDRLVEQFF. Full variable domain (rest looked up from reference TRBV13 and TRBJ2-1): AAGVIQSPRHLIKEKRETATLKCYPIPRHDTVYWYQQGPGQDPQFLISFYEKMQSDKGSIPDRFSAQQFSDYHSELNMSSLELGDSALYFCASSPDRLVEQFFGPGTRLTVL.

The chain carries TRBV27 and TRBJ2-7; the match to TRBD2 covers 9 bases. Germline trimming cut 3 bases from V and 1 base from J; bases unmatched to any gene: 10. The CDR3 sequence is 17 residues long. The germline gives CDR1 MNHEY, CDR2 SMNVEV (reference sequence). The CDR3 DNA reads TGTGCCAGCAGTTTGCTAGCGGGACCCAGTGTGTCCTACGAGCAGTACTTC. This codes for CASSLLAGPSVSYEQYF.

This clone was seen once. This rearrangement joins TRBV4-1 to TRBJ2-3; 8 nucleotides agree with TRBD1. Germline V lookup: CDR1 MGHRA, CDR2 YSYEKL. V lost 6 bases and J lost 5; bases outside the gene matches: 7. The CDR3 extends over 14 amino acids. Written as DNA, the CDR3 is TGCGCCAGCAGGGCCGGGACAGGCAGAGATACGCAGTATTTT. Translated, it gives CASRAGTGRDTQYF.

A note on this clone: The sample holds other DNA sequences that translate to the same CDR3. The V gene is TRBV28, the J gene TRBJ2-1; 8 nucleotides align to TRBD2. Germline loops: CDR1 MDHEN, CDR2 SYDVKM. Losses at the gene ends were 6 bases for V and 4 bases for J; bases not matched to a gene: 5. There are 14 residues in the CDR3. The CDR3 sequence: CASSLSGNYNEQFF. The CDR3, as DNA: TGTGCCAGCAGCCTTAGCGGGAATTACAATGAGCAGTTCTTC.

The chain has TRBV5-1 and TRBJ1-2; the D gene is possibly TRBD1 (6 bases). V was shortened by 1 base and J by 1 base, with 17 bases between the two germline ends. The CDR3 spans 17 residues. Per germline, CDR1 SGHRS and CDR2 YFSETQ. Here the CDR3 reads CASSLSRRGENNYGYTF. In DNA form, the CDR3 reads TGCGCCAGCAGCTTGTCCAGGAGGGGGGAGAATAACTATGGCTACACCTTC. Complete variable domain (other parts from reference TRBV5-1 and TRBJ1-2): KAGVTQTPRYLIKTRGQQVTLSCSPISGHRSVSWYQQTPGQGLQFLFEYFSETQRNKGNFPGRFSGRQFSNSRSEMNVSTLELGDSALYLCASSLSRRGENNYGYTFGSGTRLTVV.

Regarding this clone: One end of the junction does not line up with germline, which may come from a read error. The J gene is TRBJ2-7, the V gene TRBV6-8; no definite D call. The V gene's germline CDR1 is MNHGY and CDR2 SAAAGT. This CDR3 is 11 amino acids long. The CDR3 region is CASSSLMLRGF. CDR3 coding DNA: TGTGCCAGCAGTTCCCTGATGCTCCGAGGCTTC.

This sequence joins TRBV7-9 and TRBJ2-5; D is perhaps TRBD2 (6 bases). The CDR3 is 12 amino acids. Germline loops: CDR1 SEHNR, CDR2 FQNEAQ (reference sequence). The CDR3 protein is CASSGVAETQYF. The CDR3 DNA sequence: TGTGCAAGCTCGGGGGTAGCGGAGACCCAGTACTTC.

The sample holds one count of this clone. V is TRBV29-1 and J is TRBJ2-1, with D possibly matching TRBD1 (5 bases). The CDR3 contains 12 residues. Trimming stripped 3 bases from V and 10 bases from J, with 13 bases between. Germline CDR1 and CDR2: SQVTM and ANQGSEA. The CDR3 DNA reads TGCAGCGTTGAGGTTTCATACAGGGAGCAGTTCTTC. This translates into CSVEVSYREQFF.

The J gene is TRBJ2-5, the V gene TRBV7-9; the match to TRBD1 covers 7 bases. J gave up 3 bases and V 1 base, and 2 bases lay outside the gene matches. Germline CDR1 reads SEHNR; CDR2 reads FQNEAQ (reference sequence). This CDR3 region has 14 residues. The CDR3 region has the DNA TGTGCCAGCAGCTTAGACGGGACAGAAGAGACCCAGTACTTC. This encodes CASSLDGTEETQYF.

CDR3 protein: CASSALTEAFF. The CDR3 bases are TGTGCCAGCAGTGCCCTTACTGAAGCTTTCTTT. V usage is TRBV6-1 and J usage is TRBJ1-1; the D is unclear. The CDR3 has 11 amino acids. The germline V and J ends were trimmed by 4 bases and 5 bases, with 5 bases remaining between them. From germline, CDR1 is MNHNS and CDR2 SASEGT.

CDR3 sequence (DNA): TGTGCCAGCAGCTTACCCCTCTCTAGCGCCTACGAGCAGTACTTC. Protein product: CASSLPLSSAYEQYF. The rearrangement uses TRBV7-9 and TRBJ2-7; possible D gene TRBD2, 6 bases. The ends were cut back, 2 bases at V and 2 bases at J, with 13 bases in the middle. The CDR3 loop spans 15 amino acids. The germline V gene has CDR1 SEHNR and CDR2 FQNEAQ (reference sequence). The entire variable domain, with the rest obtained from reference TRBV7-9 and TRBJ2-7, is as follows: DTGVSQNPRHKITKRGQNVTFRCDPISEHNRLYWYRQTLGQGPEFLTYFQNEAQLEKSRLLSDRFSAERPKGSFSTLEIQRTEQGDSAMYLCASSLPLSSAYEQYFGPGTRLTVT.

This clone has a single count. Other DNA sequences of this sample code for an identical CDR3. This chain links TRBV28 with TRBJ2-3; D gene unclear. The CDR3 sequence is 14 residues long. The V gene lost 1 base and the J gene lost 0 bases, with 5 bases spanning the gap. Germline V lookup: CDR1 MDHEN, CDR2 SYDVKM. This chain's CDR3 is CASSLLSSTDTQYF. The CDR3 DNA is TGTGCCAGCAGTTTATTGTCGAGCACAGATACGCAGTATTTT.